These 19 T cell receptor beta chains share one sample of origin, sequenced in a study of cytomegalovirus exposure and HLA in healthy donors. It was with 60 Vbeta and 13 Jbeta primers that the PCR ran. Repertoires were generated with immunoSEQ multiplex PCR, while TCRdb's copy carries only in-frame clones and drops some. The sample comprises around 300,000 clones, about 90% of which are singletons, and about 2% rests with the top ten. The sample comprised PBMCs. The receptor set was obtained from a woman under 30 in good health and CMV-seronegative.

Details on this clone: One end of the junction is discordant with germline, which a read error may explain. The CDR3 region has the DNA TGTGCCAGTAGCGAATCGGACAGGGATATCAATAAGCCCCAGCATTTT. Translation gives CASSESDRDINKPQHF. The chain joins TRBV19 to TRBJ1-5; 8 positions match TRBD1. Germline V CDR1 and CDR2: LNHDA, SQIVND (reference sequence). The CDR3 is 16 residues long. Full variable domain (missing parts from reference TRBV19 and TRBJ1-5): DGGITQSPKYLFRKEGQNVTLSCEQNLNHDAMYWYRQDPGQGLRLIYYSQIVNDFQKGDIAEGYSVSREKKESFPLTVTSAQKNPTAFYLCASSESDRDINKPQHFGDGTRLSIL.

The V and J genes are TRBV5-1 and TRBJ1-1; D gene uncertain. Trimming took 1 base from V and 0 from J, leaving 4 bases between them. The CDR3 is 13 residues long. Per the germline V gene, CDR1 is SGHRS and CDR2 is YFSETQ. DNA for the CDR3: TGCGCCAGCAGCTTGTATTTGAACACTGAAGCTTTCTTT. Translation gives CASSLYLNTEAFF.

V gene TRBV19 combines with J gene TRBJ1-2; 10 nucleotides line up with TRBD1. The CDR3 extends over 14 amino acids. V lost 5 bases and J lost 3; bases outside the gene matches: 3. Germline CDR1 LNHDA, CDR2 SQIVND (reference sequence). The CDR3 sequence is CASSPGTGDYGYTF. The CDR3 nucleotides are TGTGCCAGTAGTCCTGGGACAGGGGACTATGGCTACACCTTC.

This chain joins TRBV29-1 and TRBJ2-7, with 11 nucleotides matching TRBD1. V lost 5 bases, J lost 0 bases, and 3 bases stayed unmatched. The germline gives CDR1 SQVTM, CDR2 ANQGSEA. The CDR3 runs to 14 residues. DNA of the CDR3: TGCAGCGTTCAGGACAGGGGGCGCTCCTACGAGCAGTACTTC. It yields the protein CSVQDRGRSYEQYF.

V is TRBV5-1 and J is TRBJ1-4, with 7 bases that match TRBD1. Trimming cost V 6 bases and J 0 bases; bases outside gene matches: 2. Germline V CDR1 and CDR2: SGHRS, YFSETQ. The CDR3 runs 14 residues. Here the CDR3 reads CASTQGATNEKLFF. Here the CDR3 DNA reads TGCGCCAGCACCCAGGGGGCAACTAATGAAAAACTGTTTTTT.

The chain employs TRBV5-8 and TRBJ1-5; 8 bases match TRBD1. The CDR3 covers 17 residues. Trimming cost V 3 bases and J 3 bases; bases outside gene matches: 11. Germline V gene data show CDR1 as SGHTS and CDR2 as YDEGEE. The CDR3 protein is CASSYEPGQVDNQPQHF. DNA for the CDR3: TGTGCCAGCAGCTACGAACCGGGACAGGTGGACAATCAGCCCCAGCATTTT.

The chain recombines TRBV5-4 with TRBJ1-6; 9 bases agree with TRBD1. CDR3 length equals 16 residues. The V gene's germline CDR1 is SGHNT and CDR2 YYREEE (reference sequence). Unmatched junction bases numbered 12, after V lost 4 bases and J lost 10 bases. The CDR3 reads CASSRGQGQGFSPLHF. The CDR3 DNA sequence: TGTGCCAGCAGCCGGGGACAGGGCCAGGGGTTCTCACCCCTCCACTTT. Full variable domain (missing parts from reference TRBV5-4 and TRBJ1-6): ETGVTQSPTHLIKTRGQQVTLRCSSQSGHNTVSWYQQALGQGPQFIFQYYREEENGRGNFPPRFSGLQFPNYSSELNVNALELDDSALYLCASSRGQGQGFSPLHFGNGTRLTVT.

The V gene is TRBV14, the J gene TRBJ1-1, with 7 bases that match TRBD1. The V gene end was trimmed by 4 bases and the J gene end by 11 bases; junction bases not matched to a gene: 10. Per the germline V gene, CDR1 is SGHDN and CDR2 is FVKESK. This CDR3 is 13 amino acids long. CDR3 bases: TGTGCCAGCAGCCTAAGGGGCAGGGGGAATGCTTTCTTT. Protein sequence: CASSLRGRGNAFF.

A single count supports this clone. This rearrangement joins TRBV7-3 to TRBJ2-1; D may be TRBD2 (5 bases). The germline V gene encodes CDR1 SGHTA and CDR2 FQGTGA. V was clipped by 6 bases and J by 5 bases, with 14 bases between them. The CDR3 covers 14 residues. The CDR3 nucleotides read TGTGCCAGCAGTTCCCCGGGGTGGCACAATGAGCAGTTCTTC. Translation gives CASSSPGWHNEQFF.

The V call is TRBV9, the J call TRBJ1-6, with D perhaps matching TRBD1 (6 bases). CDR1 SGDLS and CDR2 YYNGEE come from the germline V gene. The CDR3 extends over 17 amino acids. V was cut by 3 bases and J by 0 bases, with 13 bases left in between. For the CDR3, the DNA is TGTGCCAGCAGCGGGGGGCGGCAGAGCTCCTATAATTCACCCCTCCACTTT. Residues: CASSGGRQSSYNSPLHF.

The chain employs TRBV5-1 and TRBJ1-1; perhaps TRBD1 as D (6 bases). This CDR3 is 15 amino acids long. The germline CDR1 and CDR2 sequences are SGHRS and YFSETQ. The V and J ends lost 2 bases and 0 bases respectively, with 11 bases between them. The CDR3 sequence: CASSLQGGLNTEAFF. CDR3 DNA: TGCGCCAGCAGCTTACAGGGAGGGCTGAACACTGAAGCTTTCTTT.

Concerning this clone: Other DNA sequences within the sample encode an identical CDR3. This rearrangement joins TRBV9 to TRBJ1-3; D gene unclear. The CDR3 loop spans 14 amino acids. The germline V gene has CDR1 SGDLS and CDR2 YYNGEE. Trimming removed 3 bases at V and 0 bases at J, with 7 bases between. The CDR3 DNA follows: TGTGCCAGCAGCGGACACAGCTCTGGAAACACCATATATTTT. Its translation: CASSGHSSGNTIYF.

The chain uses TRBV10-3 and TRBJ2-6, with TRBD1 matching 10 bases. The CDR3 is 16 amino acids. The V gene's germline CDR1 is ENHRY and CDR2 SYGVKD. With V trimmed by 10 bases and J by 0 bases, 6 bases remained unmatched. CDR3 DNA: TGTGCCAACGGACAGGGGGGATTCTCTGGGGCCAACGTCCTGACTTTC. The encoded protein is CANGQGGFSGANVLTF.

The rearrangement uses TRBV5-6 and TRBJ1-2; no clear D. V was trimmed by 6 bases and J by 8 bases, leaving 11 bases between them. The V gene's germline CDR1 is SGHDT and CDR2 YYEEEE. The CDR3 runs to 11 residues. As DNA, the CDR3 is TGTGCCAGCACTAAAACGGGGGGCTACACCTTC. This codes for CASTKTGGYTF.

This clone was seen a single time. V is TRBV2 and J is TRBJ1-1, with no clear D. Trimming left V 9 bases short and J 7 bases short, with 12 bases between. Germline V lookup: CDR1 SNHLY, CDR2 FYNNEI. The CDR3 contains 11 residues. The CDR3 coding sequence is TGTGCCAGGGCAGGTTCTAATGAAGCTTTCTTT. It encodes CARAGSNEAFF. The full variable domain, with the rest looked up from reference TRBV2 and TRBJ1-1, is EPEVTQTPSHQVTQMGQEVILRCVPISNHLYFYWYRQILGQKVEFLVSFYNNEISEKSEIFDDQFSVERPDGSNFTLKIRSTKLEDSAMYFCARAGSNEAFFGQGTRLTVV.

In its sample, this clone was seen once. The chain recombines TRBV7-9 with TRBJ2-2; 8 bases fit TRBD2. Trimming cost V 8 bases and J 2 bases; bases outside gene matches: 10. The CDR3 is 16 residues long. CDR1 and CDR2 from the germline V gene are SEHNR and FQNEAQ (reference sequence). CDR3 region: CASSHSGGSNTGELFF. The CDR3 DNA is TGTGCCAGCTCCCATTCGGGGGGGTCTAACACCGGGGAGCTGTTTTTT.

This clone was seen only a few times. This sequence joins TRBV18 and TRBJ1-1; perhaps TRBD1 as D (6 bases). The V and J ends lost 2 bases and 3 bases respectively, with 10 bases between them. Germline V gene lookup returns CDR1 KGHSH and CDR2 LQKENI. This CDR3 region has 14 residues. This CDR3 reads CASSPRGLDTEAFF. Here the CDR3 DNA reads TGTGCCAGCTCACCAAGGGGGTTGGACACTGAAGCTTTCTTT.

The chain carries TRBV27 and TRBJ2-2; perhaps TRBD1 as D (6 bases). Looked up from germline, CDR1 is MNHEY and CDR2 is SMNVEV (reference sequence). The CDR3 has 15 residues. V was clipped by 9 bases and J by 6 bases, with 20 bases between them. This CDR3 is CASKTGTTVAGELFF. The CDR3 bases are TGTGCCAGTAAAACCGGGACAACGGTTGCCGGGGAGCTGTTTTTT.

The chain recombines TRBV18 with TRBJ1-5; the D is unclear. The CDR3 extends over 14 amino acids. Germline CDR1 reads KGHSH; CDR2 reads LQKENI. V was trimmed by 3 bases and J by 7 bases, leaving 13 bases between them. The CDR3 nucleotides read TGTGCCAGCTCACCTGGTCAGTTGGGCCAGCCCCAGCATTTT. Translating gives CASSPGQLGQPQHF. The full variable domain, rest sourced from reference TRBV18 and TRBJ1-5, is NAGVMQNPRHLVRRRGQEARLRCSPMKGHSHVYWYRQLPEEGLKFMVYLQKENIIDESGMPKERFSAEFPKEGPSILRIQQVVRGDSAAYFCASSPGQLGQPQHFGDGTRLSIL.